The entry below describes one T cell receptor beta chain. The antigen is undetermined. This entry comes from a study of cytomegalovirus exposure and HLA in healthy donors. As for the study in general: An earlier analysis identified 100 million to 130 million unique TCR beta sequences in approximately 170 million T cells. Study observations and caveats: By HLA locus, TCR association rates varied in a later analysis, with DRB1 showing the most and HLA-C the fewest. Under in vitro conditions, a few CMV-associated chains were confirmed as specific for CMV antigens.

The CDR3 contains 14 residues. CDR1 is SGHVS and CDR2 is FNYEAQ in the germline V gene. Trimming pared 0 bases from V and 7 bases from J, leaving 10 bases between. Primers for the PCR totalled 60 Vbeta and 13 Jbeta. TCRdb's copy holds only in-frame clones and misses some; the assay was immunoSEQ multiplex PCR. The table has approximately 170,000 clones, approximately 80% seen once; the top ten hold around 7%. This sequence joins TRBV7-6 and TRBJ2-1; D remains ambiguous. The receptor was derived from a woman aged 40 to 55 in good health and CMV-seropositive. The sequenced sample was PBMCs. CDR3 loop: CASSLAGFQNEQFF. CDR3 coding DNA: TGTGCCAGCAGCTTAGCCGGGTTTCAAAATGAGCAGTTCTTC.